This section outlines one TCR beta chain sequence together with its context. No antigen is known for it. The data belong to a study of graft-versus-host responses after intestinal transplantation. Study overall: All recipients were given anti-thymocyte globulin induction, and tacrolimus and steroids were then administered for around three years. Study findings and constraints: GvH clone levels peaked in circulation, and this peak was associated with early post-transplant HvG declines.

This table comes from immunoSEQ multiplex PCR, and its TCRdb copy is limited to in-frame clones, with some not included. The sample has some 120,000 clones, 90% to 95% seen once. The CDR3 consists of 16 residues. CDR1 is MNHNS and CDR2 is SASEGT in the germline V gene. This material consisted of unstimulated CD4+ T cells sorted from spleen or lymph node cells, taken before intestinal transplant. The source of this sequence is a human donor who received an intestinal transplant. This chain connects TRBV6-1 to TRBJ2-5, with D unresolved. The tail of the sequence fits TRBJ2-7 better, so the J call may be wrong. The DNA for the CDR3 is TGTGCCAGCAGTGAAAAGATGGCCAGTAGCTCCTACGAGCAGTACTTC. Its translation is CASSEKMASSSYEQYF.